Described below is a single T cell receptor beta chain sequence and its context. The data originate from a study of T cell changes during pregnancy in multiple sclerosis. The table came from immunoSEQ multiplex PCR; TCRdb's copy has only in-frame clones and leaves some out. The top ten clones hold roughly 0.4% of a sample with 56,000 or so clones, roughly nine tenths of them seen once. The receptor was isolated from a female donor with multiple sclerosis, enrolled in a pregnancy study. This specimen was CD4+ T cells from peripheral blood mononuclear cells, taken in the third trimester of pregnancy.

The CDR3 loop reads CAINSPDRGLHEQYF. CDR3 bases: TGTGCCATCAATTCCCCAGACAGGGGGTTGCACGAGCAGTACTTC. This chain links TRBV10-3 with TRBJ2-7, with TRBD1 matching 9 bases. The germline V gene has CDR1 ENHRY and CDR2 SYGVKD. The CDR3 totals 15 residues. The trim removed 7 bases at V and 5 bases at J, leaving 12 bases unmatched.